The entry below gives a single T cell receptor (beta chain) sequence along with its context. Its antigen remains unknown. The CDR3 runs to 15 residues. V dropped 2 bases and J dropped 4; count of bases not matched to a gene: 2. Germline CDR1 and CDR2: SEHNR and FQNEAQ (reference sequence). Primers included in the PCR were 60 Vbeta and 13 Jbeta primers. Authors' data handling: Per a later analysis, the number of unique TCR beta chains was approximately 73 million, of which about 11 million were shared. Generated by immunoSEQ multiplex PCR, the TCRdb table keeps only in-frame clones and is missing some. The D gene and trimming were derived from the DNA, and the V and J assignments and clone size from that table. The top ten clones hold over 2.5% of a sample with approximately 160,000 clones, 77% of them seen once. These data are taken from a study of cytomegalovirus exposure and HLA in healthy donors.

Whole-study findings and limits: Differences between HLA loci emerged in a later analysis of TCR association rates, with DRB1 most and HLA-C fewest. The sole available immune exposure information was CMV serostatus. Later analysis suggested links between common viral pathogens and several top significant clusters.

V usage is TRBV7-9 and J usage is TRBJ2-5, with 12 nucleotides matching TRBD2. This TCR came from a woman between 40 and 55 years old in good health and CMV-seropositive. Sequenced input: PBMCs. The chain's CDR3 is CASSLTTSGGETQYF. The CDR3 nucleotides read TGTGCCAGCAGCTTAACGACTAGCGGGGGAGAGACCCAGTACTTC.